This T cell receptor beta chain is drawn from a study of blood T cell repertoires in COVID-19. The CDR3 spans 15 residues. V shed 2 bases and J shed 0 bases, with 11 bases lying between them. Germline V CDR1 and CDR2: MNHEY, SVGAGI. Generated by immunoSEQ multiplex PCR, the TCRdb table keeps only in-frame clones and is missing some. The table includes almost 200,000 clones, 85% detected once. The sequenced material came from peripheral blood. The chain couples TRBV6-5 to TRBJ2-7, with D possibly being TRBD1 (5 bases). The TCR comes from a man aged 55 to 70 with COVID-19, enrolled during active disease. DNA for the CDR3: TGTGCCAGCAGTTACAAACTGGACACCTCCTACGAGCAGTACTTC. The encoded protein is CASSYKLDTSYEQYF.